This note documents a single TCR beta chain sequence. Its antigen is as yet unknown. Germline CDR1 MNHEY, CDR2 SVGEGT. The CDR3 runs to 16 residues. Trimming left V 2 bases short and J 3 bases short, with 14 bases between. This specimen comes from a study of T cell responses to AZD1222 COVID-19 vaccine. Study conclusions and caveats: It was only after the peak T cell response that any repertoires were sampled. Spike-specific TCR breadth and depth were elevated following two AZD1222 doses. Spike-wide vaccine-associated CD4 TCRs dominated at 160-218 and 743-854. Nearly half of unique spike-specific TCRs reportedly avoided B.1.351 and B.1.1.7 mutated regions.

Data came from immunoSEQ multiplex PCR; TCRdb stores just in-frame clones and leaves some out. The sample contains around 99,000 clones, roughly nine tenths of which appear only once. This clonotype originated in an adult in good health. The V and J genes are TRBV6-2 or TRBV6-3 and TRBJ1-5; weak D call: TRBD1 (6 bases). The specimen comprised peripheral blood, sampled on day 0 of AZD1222 vaccination. The DNA of the CDR3 is TGTGCCAGCAGTTACCCCTACAGACAGGACAATCAGCCCCAGCATTTT. Amino acids: CASSYPYRQDNQPQHF.